The subject of this entry is one TCR beta chain. The entry originates in a study of blood T cell repertoires in COVID-19. The data were produced by immunoSEQ multiplex PCR, yet TCRdb's version contains in-frame clones alone and is incomplete. The repertoire holds approximately 240,000 clones, 79% seen once, with over 3% in the top ten. The CDR3 spans 13 residues. Deletions cut 7 bases from V and 5 bases from J, with 14 bases between. Germline V CDR1 and CDR2: SEHNR, FQNEAQ (reference sequence). Material for sequencing was peripheral blood. The TCR comes from a woman aged 40 to 49 with active or convalescent COVID-19. This chain connects TRBV7-9 to TRBJ1-2; tentatively, D is TRBD1 (6 bases). CDR3 in amino acids: CASTSRDTYGYTF. As DNA, the CDR3 is TGTGCCAGCACCTCCCGGGACACTTATGGCTACACCTTC.